This T cell receptor beta chain was retrieved from a study of CD8 T cells in ankylosing spondylitis. Study-wide results and limits: Researchers reportedly found disease-linked clones significantly enriched in matched ankylosing spondylitis synovial fluid. As for the disease-linked clones, they showed a CD8+ phenotype and occurred at relatively low frequencies in peripheral blood. Apparently characteristic of ankylosing spondylitis blood was a TCR beta motif (roughly 8 highly homologous variants). In synovial fluid and blood from reactive arthritis, some motif variants were previously reported.

Germline V gene lookup returns CDR1 SGDLS and CDR2 YYNGEE. This CDR3 is built from 15 residues. V trimming: 0 bases; J trimming: 5 bases; junction bases outside the gene matches: 5. The TCR beta libraries were generated through quantitative 5'-RACE incorporating molecular barcodes. A single record per CDR3 protein comes from TCRdb applying MiXCR to the 5' RACE reads. The sample gives about 330,000 distinct CDR3 sequences, 7.5% to 9% of which show up once; about 15% is in the top ten. This clonotype was seen many times. Its antigen remains unidentified. This TCR derives from a male donor with ankylosing spondylitis. Sequences were obtained from blood, either unsorted or a sorted T cell fraction (not recorded which). This chain connects TRBV9 to TRBJ2-1; 7 bases agree with TRBD2. In nucleotides, the CDR3 is TGTGCCAGCAGCGTAGGGGCTAGCGGAGACAATGAGCAGTTCTTC. Translated, it gives CASSVGASGDNEQFF.